This T cell receptor (beta chain) is drawn from a study of OX40 agonist ivuxolimab in advanced cancers. Profiling relied on immunoSEQ multiplex PCR, and the TCRdb table lists in-frame clones only, not all of them. The data show around 100,000 clones, 90% seen once. No patient had autoimmune disease or received systemic immunosuppression. Trimming took off 4 bases at V and 2 bases at J, with 15 bases between the two ends. This CDR3 is built from 15 residues. Germline CDR1 and CDR2: SGHRS and YFSETQ. Sequenced material: CD4+ or CD8+ T cells sorted from blood, taken in a trial of the OX40 agonist ivuxolimab. The V and J genes are TRBV5-1 and TRBJ1-1; no definite D call. This clonotype was obtained from an adult with an advanced solid tumor such as melanoma, head and neck, liver or kidney cancer. The CDR3 DNA reads TGCGCCAGCAGCCCGGACCCAGATCTCAACACTGAAGCTTTCTTT. It specifies CASSPDPDLNTEAFF.